The entry that follows covers one T cell receptor (beta chain) sequence. Its cognate antigen is unknown. The CDR3 spans 14 residues. V lost 2 bases and J lost 8; bases outside the gene matches: 8. Germline-derived CDR1 and CDR2 are DFQATT and SNEGSKA (reference sequence). The data were taken from a study of CD8+CD57+ T cells in acquired aplastic anemia. Study-level background: The mean DNA yield obtained from sorted CD4+ and CD8+ cells came to approximately 3 ug. Overall study results and limits: Between patients and controls, approximately 29 CD8+ CDR3 sequences were found in common.

The use of genomic DNA as template underpinned the TCR beta VDJ and CDR3 profiling. Using its own MiXCR run on the reads, TCRdb lists one record per CDR3 protein. The sample has 150,000 to 200,000 distinct CDR3 sequences, roughly 48% seen once. Previously, flow cytometry had revealed CD8+CD57+ cell expansion in the patients chosen for sequencing. This sequence was found in a human donor with aplastic anemia. The chain links TRBV20-1 to TRBJ2-1; 8 bases match TRBD2. Source material: sorted CD4+, CD8+, or CD8+CD57+ T cells (not recorded which) from PBMCs. CDR3: CSARPAGGADEQFF. The CDR3 DNA follows: TGCAGTGCTAGACCTGCGGGAGGCGCAGATGAGCAGTTCTTC.